Shown below are 25 T cell receptor beta chains from a single sample sequenced in a study of T cells in Graves' hyperthyroidism and ophthalmopathy. Template material for amplifying TCR beta CDR3 regions consisted of RNA transcripts. Researchers ran a first-round RT-PCR on the TCR CDR3 using the HTBI primer set. A single record per CDR3 protein comes from TCRdb applying MiXCR to the multiplex PCR reads. The sample yields roughly 700,000 distinct CDR3 sequences, 14% seen once. The sequenced material came from blood. These receptor sequences come from a woman aged 18-29 years with Graves' hyperthyroidism.

Of note for this clonotype: The junction and the germline gene differ at one end; a read error may be behind it. The chain has TRBV7-3 and TRBJ2-1, with 11 bases fitting TRBD2. Germline V gene data show CDR1 as SGHTA and CDR2 as FQGTGA. The CDR3 sequence is 16 residues long. CDR3 nucleotides: TGTGCCGGCAGCCCCGGGACTAGCGGATTCTACAATGAGCAGTTCTTC. It is translated as CAGSPGTSGFYNEQFF.

This clonotype was detected ten times or more. The CDR3 coding sequence is TGTGCCAGCAGTAAACAGGGAGGGGACACTGAAGCTTTCTTT. Its protein product is CASSKQGGDTEAFF. J is TRBJ1-1 and V is TRBV2; D may be TRBD1 (6 bases). This CDR3 has 14 residues. Trimming stripped 5 bases from V and 3 bases from J, with 13 bases between. The germline V gene encodes CDR1 SNHLY and CDR2 FYNNEI.

This clonotype was counted at least ten times. This CDR3 reads CASSEPDRASYEQYF. The CDR3 coding sequence is TGTGCCAGCAGTGAGCCGGACAGGGCCTCCTACGAGCAGTACTTC. The chain carries TRBV7-2 and TRBJ2-7; 8 bases map to TRBD1. V lost 6 bases, J lost 0 bases, and 7 bases stayed unmatched. The CDR3 is 15 residues long. Germline values: CDR1 SGHTA, CDR2 FQGNSA.

This clonotype has a handful of counts. The chain employs TRBV20-1 and TRBJ2-4; a weak D match, TRBD2 (5 bases). Germline CDR1 DFQATT, CDR2 SNEGSKA (reference sequence). This CDR3 has 18 residues. The ends were cut back, 0 bases at V and 8 bases at J, with 26 bases in the middle. The CDR3 region has the DNA TGCAGTGCTAGAGAAGCGGCCTCGGAGGCCTTCCCGGCGGACATTCAGTACTTC. Protein product: CSAREAASEAFPADIQYF.

In regard to this clonotype: This may be a read error: a much more frequent sequence differs by one nucleotide. The chain joins TRBV7-3 to TRBJ2-7, with 12 bases aligning to TRBD2. The CDR3 has 15 amino acids. Germline V gene data show CDR1 as SGHTA and CDR2 as FQGTGA. V shed 4 bases, J shed 7 bases, and the junction held 8 bases outside the gene matches. CDR3 amino acids: CASSSSGRALGEQYF. The DNA of the CDR3 is TGTGCCAGCAGCTCTAGCGGGAGGGCCTTAGGTGAGCAGTACTTC.

This clonotype was counted many times. This chain connects TRBV6-4 to TRBJ2-1, with TRBD2 identical over 8 bases. The CDR3 covers 15 residues. Germline lookup yields CDR1 MRHNA and CDR2 SNTAGT. V shed 3 bases and J 1 base; nucleotides not matched to a gene: 2. CDR3 nucleotides: TGTGCCAGCAGTGAAGTAGCGGGGTCCTACAATGAGCAGTTCTTC. The encoded protein is CASSEVAGSYNEQFF.

The V call is TRBV7-3, the J call TRBJ2-7, with 8 bases fitting TRBD1. Per germline, CDR1 SGHTA and CDR2 FQGTGA. V was pared by 1 base and J by 0 bases, with 2 bases of the junction left unmatched. The CDR3 consists of 15 residues. The CDR3 DNA sequence: TGTGCCAGCAGCTTAAGACAGGGGATCTCCTACGAGCAGTACTTC. As protein: CASSLRQGISYEQYF.

The chain joins TRBV20-1 to TRBJ2-7; D unresolved. V was cut by 3 bases and J by 1 base, with 10 bases left in between. Germline values: CDR1 DFQATT, CDR2 SNEGSKA (reference sequence). The CDR3 consists of 13 residues. The CDR3 region is CSARSSRSYEQYF. CDR3 nucleotides: TGCAGTGCTAGGTCCAGCAGGTCCTACGAGCAGTACTTC.

Only a few counts were recorded for this clonotype. V is TRBV29-1 and J is TRBJ1-5; possible D gene TRBD1, 5 bases. This CDR3 comprises 14 residues. From germline, CDR1 is SQVTM and CDR2 ANQGSEA. Trimming pared 3 bases from V and 3 bases from J, leaving 12 bases between. CDR3 sequence reads: CSVETGDANQPQHF. For the CDR3, the DNA is TGCAGCGTTGAGACTGGGGACGCCAATCAGCCCCAGCATTTT.

V gene TRBV28 combines with J gene TRBJ1-5; no definite D call. CDR3 length: 16 residues. Per the germline V gene, CDR1 is MDHEN and CDR2 is SYDVKM. Trimming took 2 bases from V and 5 from J, leaving 16 bases between them. DNA of the CDR3: TGTGCCAGCAGTTTAGGACCTTATCCCAGTCATCAGCCCCAGCATTTT. Translated, it gives CASSLGPYPSHQPQHF.

This clonotype has at least ten counts. This rearrangement joins TRBV20-1 to TRBJ2-7; possibly TRBD1 for D (5 bases). V lost 0 bases and J lost 2, with 17 bases in between. Per the germline V gene, CDR1 is DFQATT and CDR2 is SNEGSKA (reference sequence). The CDR3 extends over 16 amino acids. The CDR3 here is CSARDDRSDKTYEQYF. The DNA of the CDR3 is TGCAGTGCTAGAGACGACAGAAGCGATAAGACCTACGAGCAGTACTTC.

The chain employs TRBV13 and TRBJ1-1; no definite D call. The CDR3 loop spans 12 amino acids. Germline CDR1 reads PRHDT; CDR2 reads FYEKMQ (reference sequence). Trimming left V 3 bases short and J 5 bases short, with 7 bases between. CDR3 protein: CASSFGITEAFF. CDR3 nucleotides: TGTGCCAGCAGCTTCGGGATAACTGAAGCTTTCTTT.

This clonotype was counted ten times or more. J is TRBJ1-5 and V is TRBV6-1, with 7 bases that match TRBD1. From germline, CDR1 is MNHNS and CDR2 SASEGT. The CDR3 length is 16 residues. The J segment lost 0 bases and the V segment lost 5 bases, leaving 7 bases of the junction unmatched. CDR3 DNA sequence: TGTGCCAGCAGTTATCCACAGGGGATTAGCAATCAGCCCCAGCATTTT. Protein product: CASSYPQGISNQPQHF.

This clonotype was picked up a small number of times. The chain couples TRBV6-6 to TRBJ2-5; the match to TRBD2 covers 8 bases. The junction had 12 bases not matched to a gene; V was cut back by 2 bases and J by 4 bases. The CDR3 has 17 amino acids. Germline assignment: CDR1 MNHNY and CDR2 SVGAGI (reference sequence). The CDR3: CASSYAPPGRGRETQYF. The DNA of the CDR3 is TGTGCCAGCAGTTACGCCCCTCCCGGGAGGGGTCGAGAGACCCAGTACTTC.

This clonotype was seen ten or more times. This chain links TRBV2 with TRBJ1-4, with D uncertain. The V and J ends lost 7 bases and 4 bases respectively, with 16 bases between them. Germline CDR1 is SNHLY and CDR2 is FYNNEI. This CDR3 comprises 15 residues. CDR3 sequence (DNA): TGTGCCAGCACCCCGATCGACCTTGTTAATGAAAAACTGTTTTTT. It specifies CASTPIDLVNEKLFF.

The chain combines TRBV7-9 with TRBJ2-1; possibly TRBD1 or TRBD2 for D (5 bases each). The V end was cut by 5 bases, the J end by 9 bases, with 23 bases between. Germline assignment: CDR1 SEHNR and CDR2 FQNEAQ (reference sequence). This CDR3 region has 16 residues. This CDR3 is CASSPSRSAGAGEQFF. The CDR3 DNA reads as TGTGCCAGCAGCCCCAGTCGGTCGGCTGGGGCGGGTGAGCAGTTCTTC. The complete variable domain, with remaining parts taken from reference TRBV7-9 and TRBJ2-1, reads DTGVSQNPRHKITKRGQNVTFRCDPISEHNRLYWYRQTLGQGPEFLTYFQNEAQLEKSRLLSDRFSAERPKGSFSTLEIQRTEQGDSAMYLCASSPSRSAGAGEQFFGPGTRLTVL.

This clonotype was seen a handful of times. The V gene is TRBV6-1, the J gene TRBJ2-1, with TRBD2 matching 10 bases. This CDR3 is built from 17 residues. V lost 6 bases to trimming and J lost 3 bases; unmatched junction nucleotides: 11. In germline, CDR1 is MNHNS, CDR2 SASEGT. The CDR3 DNA reads as TGTGCCAGCAGGTTATACCTCGCTAGCGGGAGCTACAATGAGCAGTTCTTC. Encoded protein: CASRLYLASGSYNEQFF.

This clonotype showed up many times. The chain recombines TRBV11-3 with TRBJ2-5, with TRBD1 identical over 9 bases. This CDR3 comprises 14 residues. V shed 5 bases, J shed 4 bases, and the junction held 5 bases outside the gene matches. Germline V gives CDR1 SGHNT, CDR2 YENEEA. CDR3 residues: CASSVGTGPETQYF. The CDR3 nucleotides read TGTGCCAGCAGCGTCGGGACAGGGCCAGAGACCCAGTACTTC.

This clonotype occurred a few times. This chain joins TRBV28 and TRBJ1-1, with a tentative D call TRBD1 (5 bases). Germline V gene lookup returns CDR1 MDHEN and CDR2 SYDVKM. The germline V and J ends were trimmed by 5 bases and 8 bases, with 15 bases remaining between them. CDR3 length: 13 amino acids. CDR3 amino acids: CASSQRTSEEAFF. The CDR3 bases are TGTGCCAGCAGTCAACGGACAAGTGAAGAAGCTTTCTTT.

This clonotype was observed a few times. The J gene is TRBJ2-4, the V gene TRBV5-6; 7 bases line up with TRBD2. This CDR3 comprises 14 residues. Trimming removed 0 bases from V and 5 bases from J; junction bases left unmatched: 2. The germline gives CDR1 SGHDT, CDR2 YYEEEE. Written as DNA, the CDR3 is TGTGCCAGCAGCTTGGTGACTAGCCAAAACATTCAGTACTTC. It translates to CASSLVTSQNIQYF.

The chain carries TRBV6-1 and TRBJ2-7, with D unresolved. CDR3 length: 15 residues. Trimming removed 5 bases at V and 0 bases at J, with 14 bases between. Germline V gene sequence: CDR1 MNHNS, CDR2 SASEGT. The CDR3 protein is CASSLPGVSSYEQYF. The CDR3 DNA is TGTGCCAGCAGTTTACCCGGCGTTAGCTCCTACGAGCAGTACTTC.

In its sample, this clonotype was seen a few times. The chain employs TRBV29-1 and TRBJ2-1; perhaps TRBD2 as D (5 bases). The CDR3 has 15 amino acids. Germline lookup yields CDR1 SQVTM and CDR2 ANQGSEA. V was clipped by 7 bases and J by 8 bases, with 24 bases between them. CDR3 protein: CSASAKLVSLDEQFF. Written as DNA, the CDR3 is TGCAGCGCTTCAGCCAAACTAGTTAGTCTGGATGAGCAGTTCTTC.

This clonotype was seen repeatedly, ten times or more. This sequence joins TRBV30 and TRBJ1-1; D not certain. The V and J ends lost 0 bases and 0 bases respectively, with 5 bases between them. Germline values: CDR1 GTSNPN, CDR2 SVGIG (reference sequence). The CDR3 is 13 amino acids. CDR3 bases: TGTGCCTGGAGTGTAGGGTTGAACACTGAAGCTTTCTTT. Encoded protein: CAWSVGLNTEAFF.

In regard to this clonotype: This may come from a read error, since a much larger clone is one base off. The conserved closing phenylalanine or tryptophan is absent in this CDR3, likely reflecting a read error. The V gene is TRBV7-2, the J gene TRBJ1-1; 8 bases agree with TRBD1. With V trimmed by 4 bases and J by 3 bases, 7 bases remained unmatched. This CDR3 has 15 residues. CDR1 is SGHTA, CDR2 FQGNSA, per germline. CDR3 coding DNA: TGTGCCAGCAGCTCTCAGGGGGCGTTGGACACTGAAGCTTTCTCT. Protein product: CASSSQGALDTEAFS.

The gene calls are TRBV28 and TRBJ1-4, with unresolved D. Deletions cut 2 bases from V and 10 bases from J, with 11 bases between. Germline V gene lookup returns CDR1 MDHEN and CDR2 SYDVKM. This CDR3 comprises 13 residues. The CDR3 loop is CASSLENSIKLFF. The CDR3, as DNA: TGTGCCAGCAGTTTAGAGAACAGCATAAAACTGTTTTTT.